The rows below give T cell receptor beta chains drawn from one sample of a study of blood T cell repertoires in COVID-19. Sequencing was performed with immunoSEQ multiplex PCR; in TCRdb, only in-frame clones are kept and a portion is missing. The sample records more than 200,000 clones, about 89% being singletons. Sequencing was done on a sample of PBMCs or T cells enriched from blood (not recorded which). Receptors were obtained from a woman under 40 who had recovered from COVID-19. Each CDR3 is given without its conserved first and last residue.

13	TRBV5-4	ASSLSGSSYNEQF
15	TRBV7-3	ASSLIRTSGRINEQY
12	TRBV19	ASRPLASVGELF
13	TRBV7-2	ASSLVGTGHQPQH
10	TRBV6-5	ASSRAREKLF
12	TRBV28	ASNPGGLGQPQH
12	TRBV9	ASSGTGQGSEQY
13	TRBV28	ASSPVVGGGQPQH
15	TRBV7-3	ASSLRGGSGRAHTQY
10	TRBV30	AYRFENSPLH
14	TRBV5-1	ASSLGWRERGDTQY
15	TRBV27	ASSFRPQTGSYNEQF
13	TRBV4-3	ASSPGDSVGNTIY